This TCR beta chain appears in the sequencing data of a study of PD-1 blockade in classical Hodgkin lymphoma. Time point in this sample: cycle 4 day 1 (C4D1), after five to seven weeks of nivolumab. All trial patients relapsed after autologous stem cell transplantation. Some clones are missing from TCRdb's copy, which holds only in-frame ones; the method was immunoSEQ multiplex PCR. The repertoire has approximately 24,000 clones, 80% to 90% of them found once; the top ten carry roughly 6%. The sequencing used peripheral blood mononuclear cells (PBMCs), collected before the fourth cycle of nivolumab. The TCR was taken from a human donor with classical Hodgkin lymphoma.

Here the CDR3 reads CASSPPGGTVPYEQYF. The CDR3 nucleotides are TGTGCCAGCAGTCCCCCAGGGGGGACAGTGCCCTACGAGCAGTACTTC. The J gene is TRBJ2-7, the V gene TRBV28, with D tentatively TRBD1 (7 bases). This CDR3 is built from 16 residues. The germline CDR1 and CDR2 sequences are MDHEN and SYDVKM. Trimming shortened V by 5 bases and J by 2 bases, and 19 bases separated the two germline ends.